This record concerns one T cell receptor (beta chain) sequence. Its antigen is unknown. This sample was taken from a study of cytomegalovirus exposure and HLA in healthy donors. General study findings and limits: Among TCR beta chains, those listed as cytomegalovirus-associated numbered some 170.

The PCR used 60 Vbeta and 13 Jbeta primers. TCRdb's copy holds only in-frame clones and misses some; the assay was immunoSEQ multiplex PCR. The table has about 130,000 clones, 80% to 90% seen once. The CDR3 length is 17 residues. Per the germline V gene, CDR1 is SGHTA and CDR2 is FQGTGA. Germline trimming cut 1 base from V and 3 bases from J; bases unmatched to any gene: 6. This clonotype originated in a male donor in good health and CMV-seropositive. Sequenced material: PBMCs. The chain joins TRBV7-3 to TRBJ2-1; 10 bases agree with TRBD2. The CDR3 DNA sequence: TGTGCCAGCAGCTTAATCGGTAGCGGGAGGTACTACAATGAGCAGTTCTTC. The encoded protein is CASSLIGSGRYYNEQFF.